A selection of T cell receptor beta chains follows, all from one sample in a study of graft-versus-host responses after intestinal transplantation. No antigens are known for them. The repertoire was sequenced with immunoSEQ multiplex PCR; TCRdb's copy has only in-frame clones and lacks some. The sample records fewer than 110,000 clones, 80% to 95% being singletons. The source was unstimulated CD8+ T cells sorted from spleen or lymph node cells, collected before intestinal transplant. These receptors were obtained from a human donor who received an intestinal transplant. The CDR3 runs from the conserved cysteine through the conserved F or W. D genes are given only for firm matches. The size field is filled for only some rows; it gives once, few, many or a size class.

clone size	V gene	J gene	D gene	CDR3 DNA	CDR3 protein
-	TRBV27	TRBJ2-3	TRBD2	TGTGCCAGCAGTTCGGGGGGGTTTGATACGCAGTATTTT	CASSSGGFDTQYF
-	TRBV6-1	TRBJ1-1	-	TGTGCCAGCAGTACAGACAGTAGCCCTGAAGCTTTCTTT	CASSTDSSPEAFF
-	TRBV4-1	TRBJ2-7	-	TGCGCCAGCAGCCAACAACCAGGGGTCCCCTACGAGCAGTACTTC	CASSQQPGVPYEQYF
-	TRBV19	TRBJ2-1	TRBD1	TGTGCCAGTAGTATAGGTGGGACAGGGCACAATGAGCAGTTCTTC	CASSIGGTGHNEQFF
-	TRBV6-9	TRBJ2-7	TRBD2	TGTGCCAGCAGTTATTCCGGGACTAGGCTCTACGAGCAGTACTTC	CASSYSGTRLYEQYF
-	TRBV19	TRBJ1-1	-	TGTGCCAGTAGTATCGGGCAGGGCTTTCCTGAAGCTTTCTTT	CASSIGQGFPEAFF
-	TRBV11-2	TRBJ2-7	-	TGTGCCAGCAGCTTGGAACAGGACCATTACGAGCAGTACTTC	CASSLEQDHYEQYF
-	TRBV10-1	TRBJ2-7	TRBD2	TGCGCCAGCAGTGAGAGTACTAGCGGGTGGGCCTACGAGCAGTACTTC	CASSESTSGWAYEQYF
-	TRBV6-4	TRBJ2-2	-	TGTGCCAGCGTTTACGGGCCCGGGGAGCTGTTTTTT	CASVYGPGELFF
-	TRBV5-4	TRBJ1-1	-	TGTGCCAGCAAGATAGACACCGTATACACTGAAGCTTTCTTT	CASKIDTVYTEAFF
-	TRBV11-2	TRBJ2-1	TRBD1	TGTGCCAGCAGCCTGAGGACAGGGGCCTACAATGAGCAGTTCTTC	CASSLRTGAYNEQFF
-	TRBV11-3	TRBJ2-2	-	TGTGCCAGCAGCTCCTGGACAGATAACACCGGGGAGCTGTTTTTT	CASSSWTDNTGELFF
-	TRBV29-1	TRBJ2-7	-	TGCAGCGTTTTGGGGGGCACCGAGCAGTACTTC	CSVLGGTEQYF
-	TRBV7-6	TRBJ2-7	-	TGTGCCAGCAGCTTAGGAACCGACGAGCAGTACTTC	CASSLGTDEQYF
once	TRBV7-9	TRBJ2-5	-	TGTGCCAGCAGCCCCAGGGAGACCCAGTACTTC	CASSPRETQYF
-	TRBV30	TRBJ1-2	-	TGTGCGATTACACCTATCACGTACTATGGCTACACCTTC	CAITPITYYGYTF
-	TRBV12-5	TRBJ2-5	-	TGTGCTAGTGCAAGAGGACAGTACCAAGAGACCCAGTACTTC	CASARGQYQETQYF
-	TRBV9	TRBJ2-1	TRBD2	TGTGCCAGCAGCCCAGGACTAGCGGGGAATGAGCAGTTCTTC	CASSPGLAGNEQFF
once	TRBV25-1	TRBJ2-7	-	TGTGCCAGCAGTGTAGCTGGACTTTTCTACGAGCAGTACTTC	CASSVAGLFYEQYF
-	TRBV4-2	TRBJ1-5	-	TGTGCCAGCAGCCAAGGAACCGTCAATCAGCCCCAGCATTTT	CASSQGTVNQPQHF
-	TRBV6-6	TRBJ2-7	-	TGTGCCAGCAGTTTTCCGGCGGAGGGTCCCGAGCAGTACTTC	CASSFPAEGPEQYF
-	TRBV5-1	TRBJ1-4	-	TGCGCCAGCAGCTCCTATCATGGTCGTAATGAAAAACTGTTTTTT	CASSSYHGRNEKLFF
-	TRBV7-6	TRBJ2-3	-	TGTGCCAGCAGCTACATGAGCACAGATACGCAGTATTTT	CASSYMSTDTQYF
once	TRBV4-1	TRBJ2-2	-	TGCGCCAGCAGCCAAGATAAATGGGGGACCTTCGGCACCGGGGAGCTGTTTTTT	CASSQDKWGTFGTGELFF
-	TRBV7-9	TRBJ2-2	-	TGTGCCAGCAGCCACAGGGTCCCGAACACCGGGGAGCTGTTTTTT	CASSHRVPNTGELFF
-	TRBV5-4	TRBJ2-3	-	TGTGCCAGCAGCCTCACAGATACGCAGTATTTT	CASSLTDTQYF
-	TRBV5-4	TRBJ1-1	TRBD1	TGTGCCAGCAGCTTGGAAGGGGGCCGTGACACTGAAGCTTTCTTT	CASSLEGGRDTEAFF
once	TRBV27	TRBJ1-2	-	TGTGCCAGCAGTCCCCAGGGTAACTATGGCTACACCTTC	CASSPQGNYGYTF
-	TRBV10-1	TRBJ2-1	-	TGCGCCAGCAGTGACCCCGGGACACCTGACTACAATGAGCAGTTCTTC	CASSDPGTPDYNEQFF
-	TRBV6-1	TRBJ2-5	-	TGTGCCAGCAGTGAGCGCCCGAGGGGCCTGATTCAAGAGACCCAGTACTTC	CASSERPRGLIQETQYF
-	TRBV2	TRBJ2-2	TRBD2	TGTGCCAGCAGTGAAGTGGGACTAGCGACCGGGGAGCTGTTTTTT	CASSEVGLATGELFF
-	TRBV15	TRBJ1-5	-	TGTGCCACCAGCAGAGATCGGCATAGGGGTCAGCCCCAGCATTTT	CATSRDRHRGQPQHF
-	TRBV5-3	TRBJ1-5	-	TGTGCCAGAAGCTTGTGGCAGCGCAATACGGATATCTCACGTGGCAATCAGCCCCAGCATTTT	CARSLWQRNTDISRGNQPQHF
-	TRBV20-1	TRBJ1-6	-	TGCAGAACTTACCGCAGCCCACCCCTCCACTTT	CRTYRSPPLHF
-	TRBV11-2	TRBJ2-7	-	TGTGCCAGCTTCGGGGCCTACGAGCAGTACTTC	CASFGAYEQYF
-	TRBV9	TRBJ2-7	TRBD1	TGTGCCAGCAGCGTAGGACAGGGACCTTCCTACGAGCAGTACTTC	CASSVGQGPSYEQYF
-	TRBV7-9	TRBJ2-1	TRBD1	TGTGCCAGCAGCTTAGGTAGTCAGGGGGCGAGAGAGCAGTTCTTC	CASSLGSQGAREQFF
-	TRBV5-3	TRBJ1-3	-	TGTGCCAGAAGCTCGCGCTCTGGAAACACCATATATTTT	CARSSRSGNTIYF
few	TRBV11-2	TRBJ1-1	-	TGTGCCAGCAGCTTAGATGCGGGGCTGGGTAGTGAAGCTTTCTTT	CASSLDAGLGSEAFF
-	TRBV27	TRBJ2-7	-	TGTGCCAGCAGTCCCTCCGGGACTGGGTGGTACGAGCAGTACTTC	CASSPSGTGWYEQYF
-	TRBV7-9	TRBJ1-5	-	TGTGCCAGCAGCTTTACTGGTAGCAATCAGCCCCAGCATTTT	CASSFTGSNQPQHF
-	TRBV4-1	TRBJ2-1	-	TGCGCCAGCAGCCAAGATGGCAATGAGCAGTTCTTC	CASSQDGNEQFF
-	TRBV4-1	TRBJ2-1	-	TGCGCCAGCAGTCGAATCATGGACCCAAGCTCCTACAATGAGCAGTTCTTC	CASSRIMDPSSYNEQFF
-	TRBV4-2	TRBJ1-1	-	TGTGCCAGCAGCCAAGACGCGGAGAACACTGAAGCTTTCTTT	CASSQDAENTEAFF
-	TRBV2	TRBJ2-5	-	TGTGCCAGCAGGTCCGTGGGACCCCAAGAGACCCAGTACTTC	CASRSVGPQETQYF
-	TRBV4-1	TRBJ1-2	TRBD1	TGCGCCAGCAGCCAAGATTTAGGACAGGGAACCTATGGCTACACCTTC	CASSQDLGQGTYGYTF
-	TRBV2	TRBJ1-2	-	TGTGCCAGCATTGGACAGACCGTCTATGGCTACACCTTC	CASIGQTVYGYTF
-	TRBV10-2	TRBJ2-5	TRBD2	TGCGCCAGCATTTGGGGGGGGGAGATGTACCAAGAGACCCAGTACTTC	CASIWGGEMYQETQYF
-	TRBV11-2	TRBJ1-2	TRBD1	TGTGCCAGCAGCTTCCCCGACAGGGTATATGGCTACACCTTC	CASSFPDRVYGYTF
-	TRBV4-1	TRBJ2-1	-	TGCGCCAGCAGCCAGGATTTTCCCTCCTACAATGAGCAGTTCTTC	CASSQDFPSYNEQFF
-	TRBV2	TRBJ1-6	TRBD1	TGTGCCAGCAGTGAAGCACGTGACAGGGGGCGCGGATTACACAATTCACCCCTCCACTTT	CASSEARDRGRGLHNSPLHF
-	TRBV11-2	TRBJ1-3	-	TGTGCCAGCAGCTTCGGCAGGGAGGCTGGAAACACCATATATTTT	CASSFGREAGNTIYF
-	TRBV7-9	TRBJ2-1	TRBD2	TGTGCCAGCAGCTTAGCCCCGGGGGGGTACAATGAGCAGTTCTTC	CASSLAPGGYNEQFF